The T cell receptor beta chain described here comes from a study of blood T cells in healthy people across ages. Together with a sample-barcoded 5' primer, a J-beta primer mix was included in a second PCR lasting about 7 to 12 cycles. In TCRdb, the 5' RACE reads were re-called with MiXCR into one record per CDR3 protein. Here the sample spans 1.2 million to 1.5 million distinct CDR3 sequences, roughly 40% being singletons. Germline-derived CDR1 and CDR2 are DFQATT and SNEGSKA (reference sequence). Trimming pared 4 bases from V and 2 bases from J, leaving 18 bases between. The CDR3 loop spans 16 amino acids.

The receptor was derived from a young woman in good health. The specimen was blood. This chain joins TRBV20-1 and TRBJ2-1, with D possibly matching TRBD2 (5 bases). The CDR3 sequence: CSAKRLERHTYNEQFF. CDR3 DNA sequence: TGCAGTGCTAAACGTCTTGAGCGGCACACCTACAATGAGCAGTTCTTC.